This T cell receptor (beta chain) was sequenced in a study of T cell responses to AZD1222 COVID-19 vaccine. Trimming removed 8 bases from V and 1 base from J, with 17 bases in between. The CDR3 contains 15 residues. Germline lookup yields CDR1 MRHNA and CDR2 SNTAGT. Findings and limits, study-wide: In a largely white British group with more females than males, clonal diversity was possibly underestimated.

Profiled with immunoSEQ multiplex PCR; TCRdb holds only in-frame clones, not every one. The sample has approximately 140,000 clones, 90% seen once; the top ten hold less than 3.5%. About this clone: What it binds is not known.

Here the sequenced sample was peripheral blood, taken 28 days after the second AZD1222 dose. The clonotype originates from an adult who received the AZD1222 COVID-19 vaccine. This chain joins TRBV6-4 and TRBJ1-2; D is uncertain. The CDR3 is CASRPSHTLNYGYTF. The CDR3 bases are TGTGCCAGCCGCCCCTCCCACACCCTTAACTATGGCTACACCTTC.